The 24 T cell receptor beta chains listed next were all sequenced from one sample in a study of cytomegalovirus exposure and HLA in healthy donors. Primers included in the PCR were 60 Vbeta and 13 Jbeta primers. The protocol was immunoSEQ multiplex PCR, while the TCRdb copy is restricted to in-frame clones and leaves out a portion. The sample shows about 77,000 clones, roughly 80% of them seen only once. The sequencing input was PBMCs. These receptors were obtained from a man aged 35-49 years in good health and CMV-seronegative.

The V and J genes are TRBV2 and TRBJ2-7, with TRBD2 identical over 10 bases. CDR3 length: 15 residues. Germline V gene data show CDR1 as SNHLY and CDR2 as FYNNEI. V shed 6 bases and J 3 bases; nucleotides not matched to a gene: 8. CDR3 sequence reads: CASSGGPSGSYEQYF. In nucleotides, the CDR3 is TGTGCCAGCAGCGGGGGGCCTAGCGGGAGCTACGAGCAGTACTTC.

The table lists this clone with a few counts. The gene calls are TRBV4-1 and TRBJ2-2; possibly TRBD2 for D (6 bases). V gave up 3 bases and J gave up 1 base, with 21 bases separating them. Germline loops: CDR1 MGHRA, CDR2 YSYEKL. The CDR3 extends over 19 amino acids. This chain's CDR3 is CASSHRIADSSKNTGELFF. CDR3 bases: TGCGCCAGCAGCCACAGGATAGCGGACTCTTCAAAGAACACCGGGGAGCTGTTTTTT.

The chain links TRBV10-3 to TRBJ2-7, with TRBD2 identical over 9 bases. Per germline, CDR1 ENHRY and CDR2 SYGVKD. The CDR3 spans 14 residues. J gave up 0 bases and V 7 bases, and 4 bases lay outside the gene matches. This chain's CDR3 is CAITALAGSYEQYF. CDR3 nucleotides: TGTGCCATCACCGCACTAGCGGGCTCCTACGAGCAGTACTTC.

The V gene is TRBV7-2, the J gene TRBJ2-1; possibly TRBD2 for D (6 bases). Germline CDR1 is SGHTA and CDR2 is FQGNSA. V was shortened by 0 bases and J by 4 bases, with 10 bases between the two germline ends. The CDR3 contains 15 residues. In DNA form, the CDR3 reads TGTGCCAGCAGCTTAGCGGCGGGATCTTACAATGAGCAGTTCTTC. It is translated as CASSLAAGSYNEQFF. The complete variable domain, with remaining parts taken from reference TRBV7-2 and TRBJ2-1, reads GAGVSQSPSNKVTEKGKDVELRCDPISGHTALYWYRQSLGQGLEFLIYFQGNSAPDKSGLPSDRFSAERTGGSVSTLTIQRTQQEDSAVYLCASSLAAGSYNEQFFGPGTRLTVL.

CDR3 loop: CAWSIRTGTDTQYF. Written as DNA, the CDR3 is TGTGCCTGGAGTATACGGACAGGCACAGATACGCAGTATTTT. This rearrangement joins TRBV30 to TRBJ2-3; TRBD1 might be the D (6 bases). V was cut by 2 bases and J by 1 base, with 10 bases left in between. The CDR3 runs to 14 residues. Germline V gene sequence: CDR1 GTSNPN, CDR2 SVGIG (reference sequence).

This chain joins TRBV6-6 and TRBJ2-5, with 13 bases fitting TRBD2. CDR1 is MNHNY, CDR2 SVGAGI, per germline (reference sequence). The CDR3 loop spans 16 amino acids. V shed 4 bases and J 3 bases; nucleotides not matched to a gene: 5. CDR3 DNA: TGTGCCAGCAGTTGGACTAGCGGGAGATCAGAAGAGACCCAGTACTTC. Protein sequence: CASSWTSGRSEETQYF.

This chain joins TRBV11-2 and TRBJ2-5; possible D gene TRBD2, 5 bases. The CDR3 loop spans 16 amino acids. Germline CDR1 is SGHAT and CDR2 is FQNNGV. V lost 4 bases and J lost 4, with 19 bases in between. This CDR3 is CASSWSGVLSLETQYF. CDR3 bases: TGTGCCAGCAGCTGGAGCGGCGTTCTATCTTTAGAGACCCAGTACTTC.

This chain links TRBV6-1 with TRBJ1-1; a weak D match, TRBD1 (6 bases). Germline lookup yields CDR1 MNHNS and CDR2 SASEGT. The V gene lost 4 bases and the J gene lost 8 bases, with 11 bases spanning the gap. The CDR3 totals 12 residues. The CDR3 here is CASSGLTGEAFF. For the CDR3, the DNA is TGTGCCAGCAGTGGGTTGACAGGAGAAGCTTTCTTT.

The chain joins TRBV11-2 to TRBJ2-3, with TRBD2 matching 12 bases. From germline, CDR1 is SGHAT and CDR2 FQNNGV. Germline trimming cut 5 bases from V and 4 bases from J; bases unmatched to any gene: 10. The CDR3 has 17 amino acids. CDR3 protein: CASSHPASGRAPDTQYF. The CDR3 nucleotides are TGTGCCAGCAGCCACCCCGCTAGCGGGAGGGCCCCAGATACGCAGTATTTT.

The V and J genes are TRBV5-1 and TRBJ2-1; 7 bases fit TRBD1. Losses at the gene ends were 4 bases for V and 2 bases for J; bases not matched to a gene: 3. The length of the CDR3 is 14 residues. Germline CDR1 is SGHRS and CDR2 is YFSETQ. Here the CDR3 reads CASSGGTAYNEQFF. CDR3 sequence (DNA): TGCGCCAGCAGCGGTGGGACAGCCTACAATGAGCAGTTCTTC.

The chain has TRBV27 and TRBJ2-7; TRBD2 matches 12 bases. The trim removed 3 bases at V and 3 bases at J, leaving 3 bases unmatched. Per the germline V gene, CDR1 is MNHEY and CDR2 is SMNVEV (reference sequence). This CDR3 is built from 15 residues. CDR3 sequence: CASSFRTSGNYEQYF. CDR3 in DNA: TGTGCCAGCAGTTTCCGGACTAGCGGGAACTACGAGCAGTACTTC.

The chain uses TRBV6-5 and TRBJ2-7; no reliable D call. The CDR3 extends over 15 amino acids. V was pared by 5 bases and J by 4 bases, with 18 bases between. Looked up from germline, CDR1 is MNHEY and CDR2 is SVGAGI. CDR3: CASSPPSRPFYEQYF. DNA of the CDR3: TGTGCCAGCAGTCCCCCCTCCAGGCCCTTTTACGAGCAGTACTTC.

J is TRBJ2-5 and V is TRBV7-2; no clear D gene. From germline, CDR1 is SGHTA and CDR2 FQGNSA. The CDR3 has 16 amino acids. Trimming shortened V by 2 bases and J by 0 bases, and 13 bases separated the two germline ends. This CDR3 reads CASSLYSDLNQETQYF. For the CDR3, the DNA is TGTGCCAGCAGCTTATATTCCGACTTGAACCAAGAGACCCAGTACTTC. Full variable domain (outside the CDR3, taken from reference TRBV7-2 and TRBJ2-5): GAGVSQSPSNKVTEKGKDVELRCDPISGHTALYWYRQSLGQGLEFLIYFQGNSAPDKSGLPSDRFSAERTGGSVSTLTIQRTQQEDSAVYLCASSLYSDLNQETQYFGPGTRLLVL.

J is TRBJ1-1 and V is TRBV29-1; 7 bases agree with TRBD1. With V trimmed by 7 bases and J by 1 base, 6 bases remained unmatched. CDR1 and CDR2 from the germline V gene are SQVTM and ANQGSEA. This CDR3 is built from 13 residues. Here the CDR3 DNA reads TGCAGCGGGGGACAGAGTTCGAACACTGAAGCTTTCTTT. This sequence encodes CSGGQSSNTEAFF.

The gene calls are TRBV19 and TRBJ2-7; D not certain. Deletions cut 5 bases from V and 2 bases from J, with 10 bases between. The CDR3 totals 13 residues. Germline V CDR1 and CDR2: LNHDA, SQIVND (reference sequence). CDR3 DNA: TGTGCCAGTAGTCTTACTATTACCTACGAGCAGTACTTC. Residues: CASSLTITYEQYF.

This clone was observed a handful of times. The chain recombines TRBV4-2 with TRBJ2-4; TRBD2 is a possible D gene (6 bases). CDR3 size: 15 residues. Germline assignment: CDR1 LGHNA and CDR2 YNFKEQ. Trimming stripped 3 bases from V and 7 bases from J, with 16 bases between. CDR3 in amino acids: CASSHAEGGGNIQYF. DNA of the CDR3: TGTGCCAGCAGCCACGCGGAGGGTGGAGGGAACATTCAGTACTTC.

V gene TRBV25-1 combines with J gene TRBJ2-7, with D tentatively TRBD1 (5 bases). The germline V and J ends were trimmed by 2 bases and 1 base, with 15 bases remaining between them. CDR1 is MGHDK and CDR2 is SYGVNS in the germline V gene. The CDR3 is 16 residues long. The CDR3 bases are TGTGCCAGCAGTGAAGTAGGGGCCTCCACGTCCTACGAGCAGTACTTC. Its translation is CASSEVGASTSYEQYF.

The chain couples TRBV7-9 to TRBJ2-2, with D hard to call. The CDR3 totals 13 residues. Germline V gives CDR1 SEHNR, CDR2 FQNEAQ (reference sequence). V was clipped by 4 bases and J by 6 bases, with 9 bases between them. CDR3 in DNA: TGTGCCAGCAGCTCCCTAATTTCCGGGGAGCTGTTTTTT. Protein product: CASSSLISGELFF.

The chain has TRBV7-9 and TRBJ2-3; 8 positions agree with TRBD2. V dropped 3 bases and J dropped 1; count of bases not matched to a gene: 3. The CDR3 length is 15 residues. Looked up from germline, CDR1 is SEHNR and CDR2 is FQNEAQ (reference sequence). The CDR3 nucleotides are TGTGCCAGCAGCTTCAGCGGGAGCGGCACAGATACGCAGTATTTT. This translates into CASSFSGSGTDTQYF.

The chain carries TRBV2 and TRBJ2-2; the D gene is possibly TRBD1 (6 bases). V was pared by 8 bases and J by 3 bases, with 16 bases between. The germline V gene has CDR1 SNHLY and CDR2 FYNNEI. This CDR3 is 15 amino acids long. CDR3 nucleotide sequence: TGTGCCAGCGAGTTAACAGGGATGGACACCGGGGAGCTGTTTTTT. Protein sequence: CASELTGMDTGELFF.

The V call is TRBV21-1, the J call TRBJ1-5; TRBD1 reflects the table's D call only, with no check against the DNA. TRBV21-1 is marked as a pseudogene. CDR3 length equals 16 residues. The CDR3 coding sequence is TGTGCCAGCAGCAAATTTGGGGGCTATAGCAATCAGCCCCAGCATTTT. Translated, it gives CASSKFGGYSNQPQHF.

J is TRBJ2-7 and V is TRBV9; 7 nucleotides match TRBD1. Per germline, CDR1 SGDLS and CDR2 YYNGEE. This CDR3 comprises 14 residues. V shed 4 bases, J shed 6 bases, and the junction held 10 bases outside the gene matches. This CDR3 is CASSLSDRVFEQYF. CDR3 DNA: TGTGCCAGCAGCCTCTCCGACAGGGTTTTCGAGCAGTACTTC.

The chain has TRBV5-1 and TRBJ2-1, with TRBD2 identical over 12 bases. Germline CDR1 reads SGHRS; CDR2 reads YFSETQ. This CDR3 region has 18 residues. With V trimmed by 2 bases and J by 0 bases, 6 bases remained unmatched. The CDR3 reads CASSFGLAGLSSYNEQFF. Written as DNA, the CDR3 is TGCGCCAGCAGCTTCGGACTAGCGGGGTTAAGCTCCTACAATGAGCAGTTCTTC.

The chain uses TRBV9 and TRBJ1-2; TRBD1 is a possible D gene (6 bases). There are 13 residues in the CDR3. Germline loops: CDR1 SGDLS, CDR2 YYNGEE. V was clipped by 4 bases and J by 4 bases, with 11 bases between them. In nucleotides, the CDR3 is TGTGCCAGCAGCCCCGGGACACTCTATGGCTACACCTTC. Translation gives CASSPGTLYGYTF.